The text below deals with one T cell receptor beta chain. The antigen remains undetermined. The data were taken from a study of T cell responses to AZD1222 COVID-19 vaccine. Study conclusions and caveats: The study sampled repertoires only after the peak T cell response. In a largely white British group with more females than males, clonal diversity was possibly underestimated. Across the whole spike, CD4 TCRs peaked at regions 160-218 and 743-854. Rises in breadth and depth of Spike-specific TCRs came after two AZD1222 doses.

The repertoire was sequenced with immunoSEQ multiplex PCR; TCRdb's copy has only in-frame clones and lacks some. Of about 120,000 clones listed, 88% are singletons. In germline, CDR1 is SEHNR, CDR2 FQNEAQ (reference sequence). The CDR3 length is 15 residues. The V gene lost 5 bases and the J gene lost 0 bases, with 11 bases spanning the gap. The chain links TRBV7-9 to TRBJ1-3; the D gene is possibly TRBD1 (6 bases). The specimen comprised peripheral blood, sampled on day 0 of AZD1222 vaccination. This TCR was recovered from an adult in good health. CDR3 sequence reads: CASSRRGFSGNTIYF. The CDR3 DNA reads as TGTGCCAGCAGCCGTAGGGGGTTCTCTGGAAACACCATATATTTT.